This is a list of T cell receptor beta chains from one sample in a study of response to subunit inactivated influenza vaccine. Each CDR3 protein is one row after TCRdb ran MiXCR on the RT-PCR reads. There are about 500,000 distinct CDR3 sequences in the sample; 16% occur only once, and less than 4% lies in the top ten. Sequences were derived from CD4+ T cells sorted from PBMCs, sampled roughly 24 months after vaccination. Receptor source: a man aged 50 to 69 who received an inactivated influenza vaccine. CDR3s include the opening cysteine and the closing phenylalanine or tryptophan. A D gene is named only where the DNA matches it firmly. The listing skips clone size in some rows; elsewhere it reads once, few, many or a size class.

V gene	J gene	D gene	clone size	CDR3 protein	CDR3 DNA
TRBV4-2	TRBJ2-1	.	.	CASSSRNSYNEQFF	TGTGCCAGCAGTTCCCGGAACTCCTACAATGAGCAGTTCTTC
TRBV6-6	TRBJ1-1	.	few	CASRGRNTEAFF	TGTGCCAGCCGAGGCAGGAACACTGAAGCTTTCTTT
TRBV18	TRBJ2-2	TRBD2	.	CASSQTSDAGELFF	TGTGCCAGCTCACAGACTAGCGACGCCGGGGAGCTGTTTTTT
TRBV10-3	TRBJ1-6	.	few	CAISEGWMISLHF	TGTGCCATCAGTGAGGGTTGGATGATTTCCCTCCACTTT
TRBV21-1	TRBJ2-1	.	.	CASSRGCSRDAEQFF	TGTGCCAGCAGCAGGGGTTGCTCGCGGGATGCTGAGCAGTTCTTC
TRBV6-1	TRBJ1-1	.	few	CASSRTLLLGMNTEAFF	TGTGCCAGCAGCCGGACACTTTTACTCGGGATGAACACTGAAGCTTTCTTT
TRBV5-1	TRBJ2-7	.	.	CARCSCWRTSYEQYF	TGCGCCCGCTGTAGCTGCTGGCGGACCTCCTACGAGCAGTACTTC
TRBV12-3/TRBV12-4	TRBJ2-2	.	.	CASTLGSASGELFF	TGTGCCAGCACTTTAGGCTCGGCTTCAGGGGAGCTGTTTTTT
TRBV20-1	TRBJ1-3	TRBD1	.	CSARDRGGNTIYF	TGCAGTGCCAGGGACAGGGGAGGAAACACCATATATTTT
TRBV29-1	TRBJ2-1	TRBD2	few	CSAREGEAYNEQFF	TGCAGCGCCCGGGAGGGGGAAGCCTACAATGAGCAGTTCTTC
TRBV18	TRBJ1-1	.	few	CASSPLAELRGGEAFF	TGTGCCAGCTCACCACTTGCGGAGCTCCGGGGAGGTGAAGCTTTCTTT
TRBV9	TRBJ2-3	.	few	CASSVVPSGTDTQYF	TGTGCCAGCAGCGTAGTCCCCAGCGGCACAGATACGCAGTATTTT
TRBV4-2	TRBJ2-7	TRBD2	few	CASSRTSGGSYEQYF	TGTGCCAGCAGCCGGACTAGCGGGGGTTCCTACGAGCAGTACTTC
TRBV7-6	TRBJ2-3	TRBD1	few	CASSLAGQGIDTQYF	TGTGCCAGCAGCTTAGCAGGACAGGGGATAGATACGCAGTATTTT
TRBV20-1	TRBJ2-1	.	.	CSARIDAPGNEQFF	TGCAGTGCCCGGATAGACGCCCCAGGTAATGAGCAGTTCTTC
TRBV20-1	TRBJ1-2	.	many	CSARSFSGYTF	TGCAGTGCTAGGAGTTTTTCGGGCTACACCTTC
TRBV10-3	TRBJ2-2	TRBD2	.	CAISGTSGDTGELFF	TGTGCCATCAGCGGGACTAGCGGGGACACCGGGGAGCTGTTTTTT
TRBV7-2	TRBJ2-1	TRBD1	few	CASSQDRVGEQFF	TGTGCCAGCAGCCAGGACAGGGTCGGGGAGCAGTTCTTC
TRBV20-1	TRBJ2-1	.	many	CSASKGGDGQFF	TGCAGTGCTAGTAAGGGCGGGGACGGGCAGTTCTTC
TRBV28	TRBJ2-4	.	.	CASSPGWGAKNIQYF	TGTGCCAGCAGCCCAGGGTGGGGAGCCAAAAACATTCAGTACTTC
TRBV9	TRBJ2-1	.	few	CASSVDQYNEQFF	TGTGCCAGCAGCGTGGACCAGTACAATGAGCAGTTCTTC
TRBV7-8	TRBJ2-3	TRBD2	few	CASRLLAGVGDTQYF	TGTGCCAGCAGATTACTAGCGGGGGTGGGAGATACGCAGTATTTT
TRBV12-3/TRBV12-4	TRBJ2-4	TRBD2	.	CASSHRTSGGGKTTMYF	TGTGCCAGCAGTCATCGGACTAGCGGGGGGGGAAAAACGACGATGTACTTC
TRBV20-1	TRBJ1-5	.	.	CSARPPGGDNQPQHF	TGCAGTGCTAGACCGCCGGGGGGTGACAATCAGCCCCAGCATTTT
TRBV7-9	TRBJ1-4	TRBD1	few	CASSPGTGWEKLFF	TGTGCCAGCAGCCCCGGGACAGGTTGGGAAAAACTGTTTTTT
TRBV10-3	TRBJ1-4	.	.	CATSQNTNEKLFF	TGTGCCACCTCACAGAACACTAATGAAAAACTGTTTTTT
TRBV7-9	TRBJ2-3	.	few	CASRPPGTDTQYF	TGTGCCAGCAGGCCACCAGGCACAGATACGCAGTATTTT
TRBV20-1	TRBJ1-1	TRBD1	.	CSAMGQLNTEAFF	TGCAGTGCTATGGGACAGCTGAACACTGAAGCTTTCTTT
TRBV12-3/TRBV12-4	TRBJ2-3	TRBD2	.	CASSPGLAGGRDTQYF	TGTGCCAGCAGCCCCGGACTAGCGGGAGGTCGGGATACGCAGTATTTT
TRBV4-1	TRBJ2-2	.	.	CASSQEGQGLAGELFF	TGCGCCAGCAGCCAAGAGGGGCAGGGGTTGGCCGGGGAGCTGTTTTTT
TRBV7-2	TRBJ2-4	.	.	CASSLAGVGVNIQYF	TGTGCCAGCAGCTTAGCGGGAGTGGGGGTAAACATTCAGTACTTC
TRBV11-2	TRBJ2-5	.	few	CASSLGQTTTQETQYF	TGTGCCAGCAGCTTAGGTCAGACGACGACCCAAGAGACCCAGTACTTC
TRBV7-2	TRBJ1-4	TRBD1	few	CASSITGGHNEKLFF	TGTGCCAGCAGCATTACAGGGGGGCATAATGAAAAACTGTTTTTT
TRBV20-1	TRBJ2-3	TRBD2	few	CSASAGTSGSSTDTQYF	TGCAGTGCTAGCGCTGGGACTAGCGGTTCTAGCACAGATACGCAGTATTTT
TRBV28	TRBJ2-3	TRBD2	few	CASSLPSGRGDTQYF	TGTGCCAGCAGTTTACCTAGCGGGAGGGGAGATACGCAGTATTTT
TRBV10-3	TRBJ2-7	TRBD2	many	CATGTRGEQYF	TGTGCCACCGGGACTAGAGGCGAGCAGTACTTC
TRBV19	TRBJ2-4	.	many	CASSNQALLAKNIQYF	TGTGCCAGTAGTAACCAGGCGCTACTAGCCAAAAACATTCAGTACTTC
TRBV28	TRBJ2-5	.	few	CASSWQARQETQYF	TGTGCCAGCAGTTGGCAGGCAAGACAAGAGACCCAGTACTTC
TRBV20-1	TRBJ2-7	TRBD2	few	CSARDISGSFVEYF	TGCAGTGCTAGAGATATTAGCGGGAGTTTTGTGGAGTACTTC
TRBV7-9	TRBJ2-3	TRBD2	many	CASSYRLAGADTQYF	TGTGCCAGCAGCTACAGATTAGCGGGAGCGGATACGCAGTATTTT
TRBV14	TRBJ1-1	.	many	CASSEPGWNTEAFF	TGTGCCAGCAGCGAACCCGGGTGGAACACTGAAGCTTTCTTT
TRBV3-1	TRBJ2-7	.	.	CASSQRGHSYEQYF	TGTGCCAGCAGCCAGAGGGGACACTCCTACGAGCAGTACTTC